This paragraph covers one T cell receptor (beta chain) sequence. The CDR3 has 14 amino acids. The germline V gene has CDR1 MGHDK and CDR2 SYGVNS. Trimming cost V 7 bases and J 2 bases, with 14 bases left between them. Generated by immunoSEQ multiplex PCR, the TCRdb table keeps only in-frame clones and is missing some. Here the sample spans a few hundred thousand clones, 75% to 90% being singletons. This sample is drawn from a study of blood T cell repertoires in COVID-19. The sequencing sample was made of PBMCs or T cells enriched from blood (not recorded which). This sequence joins TRBV25-1 and TRBJ2-5; D may be TRBD1 (5 bases). This receptor was taken from a man aged 30 to 45 who had recovered from COVID-19. The CDR3 bases are TGTGCCAGCACCCCCGACAGATATCAAGAGACCCAGTACTTC. Its protein is CASTPDRYQETQYF. The whole variable domain, remainder taken from reference TRBV25-1 and TRBJ2-5, is EADIYQTPRYLVIGTGKKITLECSQTMGHDKMYWYQQDPGMELHLIHYSYGVNSTEKGDLSSESTVSRIRTEHFPLTLESARPSHTSQYLCASTPDRYQETQYFGPGTRLLVL.